Only a few counts were recorded for the clone carrying this T cell receptor (beta chain). Its antigen remains unknown. The data originate from a study of CD8 T cells in ankylosing spondylitis. The study, taken as a whole, reports: Ankylosing spondylitis blood seemed to carry a telltale TCR beta motif made of several highly homologous variants. Matched ankylosing spondylitis synovial fluid reportedly contained a significantly enriched population of disease-linked clones. Disease-linked clones were CD8+ and relatively rare in peripheral blood.

The CDR3 is 13 residues long. The germline V and J ends were trimmed by 6 bases and 4 bases, with 12 bases remaining between them. Libraries of TCR beta came from quantitative 5'-RACE with molecular barcodes. Using its own MiXCR run on the 5' RACE reads, TCRdb lists one record per CDR3 protein. Of 150,000 to 200,000 distinct CDR3 sequences listed, about 18% are singletons. The TCR originated in a male donor with ankylosing spondylitis or in good health (not recorded which). The chain employs TRBV12-3 or TRBV12-4 and TRBJ1-1; no clear D. Sample: blood, either unsorted or a sorted T cell fraction (not recorded which). The CDR3 spells CASRPTGSTEAFF. Written as DNA, the CDR3 is TGTGCCAGCAGGCCTACCGGGTCCACTGAAGCTTTCTTT.